This TCR beta chain was obtained from a study of Tregs in tolerant kidney transplant recipients. Findings of the study overall: Expanding Tregs on activated donor B cells appeared to best identify donor-specific TCRbeta clones.

CDR1 is MNHNS, CDR2 SASEGT, per germline. Deletions cut 6 bases from V and 4 bases from J, with 10 bases between. This CDR3 contains 13 residues. The data were produced by immunoSEQ multiplex PCR, yet TCRdb's version contains in-frame clones alone and is incomplete. This sample carries about 100,000 clones, over 85% of them seen once, and the ten largest clones take 1.6%. Note on this clone: As yet, its antigen is unknown.

Related graft donors supplied nonmyeloablative bone marrow transplants, and mixed chimerism was transient. Unstimulated regulatory T cells (CD4+CD25+CD127-), CD4+CD25- non-regulatory cells, CD4 and CD8 cells were FACS-sorted from thawed PBMCs. The chain has TRBV6-1 and TRBJ1-5; weak D call: TRBD1 (6 bases). This clonotype was sampled from a human patient who received a combined kidney and bone marrow transplant. Some T cells may have originated in the graft donor. Specimen: CD4+ T cells from blood (PBMCs), collected 12 months after the transplant. This CDR3 is CASSSRGNQPQHF. The CDR3 DNA follows: TGTGCCAGCAGCTCGAGGGGGAATCAGCCCCAGCATTTT.